This T cell receptor beta chain was recorded in a study of identical twins. On this clonotype: Its antigen remains unknown.

Regarding the study as a whole: Less excess twin sharing appeared in beta out-of-frame sequences.

The length of the CDR3 is 12 residues. Trimming removed 6 bases at V and 7 bases at J, with 13 bases between. TCRdb ran MiXCR on the 5' RACE reads and lists one entry per CDR3 protein. The data show approximately 530,000 distinct CDR3 sequences, approximately 20% seen once. These data also formed part of another study, on yellow fever vaccine responses in identical twins.

Sequenced: CD4+ T cells sorted from blood. The receptor was derived from a woman aged 18-29 years in good health. J is TRBJ2-7 and V is TRBV12-3 or TRBV12-4; unclear D gene. In nucleotides, the CDR3 is TGTGCCAGCAGCCTCAAATACAAGGAGCAGTACTTC. Residues: CASSLKYKEQYF.